The clone carrying this TCR beta chain was detected ten times or more. Its antigen is unknown. MiXCR was run by TCRdb on the 5' RACE reads, yielding one entry per CDR3 protein. Here the sample spans about 890,000 distinct CDR3 sequences, 9% to 15% being singletons. The sample belongs to a study of identical twins. Germline lookup yields CDR1 LGHNA and CDR2 YNFKEQ. The CDR3 loop spans 16 amino acids. After removal of 0 bases from V and 2 bases from J, the junction contained 6 bases not matched to a gene. Study results and limitations: Alpha sequences that were out-of-frame and twin-shared showed an excess of low generation probability. Memory repertoires lacked the insertion deficit that abundant cord blood beta clonotypes showed.

The sample was also linked to a second study, of yellow fever vaccine responses in identical twins.

The chain couples TRBV4-2 to TRBJ2-7, with 8 bases identical to TRBD2. Sequencing was carried out using PBMCs. The sequence was collected from a woman aged 18-30 years in good health. CDR3 loop: CASSQDLVGLAYEQYV. CDR3 DNA sequence: TGTGCCAGCAGCCAAGATCTTGTGGGACTAGCCTACGAGCAGTACGTC.